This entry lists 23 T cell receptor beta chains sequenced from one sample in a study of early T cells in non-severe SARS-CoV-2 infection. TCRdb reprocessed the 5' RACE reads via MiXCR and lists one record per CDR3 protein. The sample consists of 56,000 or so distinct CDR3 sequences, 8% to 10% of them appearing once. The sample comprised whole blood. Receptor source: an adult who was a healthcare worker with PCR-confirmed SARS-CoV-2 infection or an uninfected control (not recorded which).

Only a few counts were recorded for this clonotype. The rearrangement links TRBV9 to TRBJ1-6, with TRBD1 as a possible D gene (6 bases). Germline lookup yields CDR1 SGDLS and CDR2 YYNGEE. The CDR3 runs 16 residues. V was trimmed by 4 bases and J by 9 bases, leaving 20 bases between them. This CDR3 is CASSPRGASTGSPLHF. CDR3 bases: TGTGCCAGCAGCCCTAGGGGGGCCTCAACCGGTTCACCCCTCCACTTT.

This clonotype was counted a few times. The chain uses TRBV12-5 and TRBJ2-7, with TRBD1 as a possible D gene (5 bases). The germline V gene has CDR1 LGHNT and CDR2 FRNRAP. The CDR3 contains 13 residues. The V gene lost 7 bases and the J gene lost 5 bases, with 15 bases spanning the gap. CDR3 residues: CASVLQGNHEQYF. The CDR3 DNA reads TGTGCTAGTGTCCTCCAGGGTAACCACGAGCAGTACTTC. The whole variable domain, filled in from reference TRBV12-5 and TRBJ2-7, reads DARVTQTPRHKVTEMGQEVTMRCQPILGHNTVFWYRQTMMQGLELLAYFRNRAPLDDSGMPKDRFSAEMPDATLATLKIQPSEPRDSAVYFCASVLQGNHEQYFGPGTRLTVT.

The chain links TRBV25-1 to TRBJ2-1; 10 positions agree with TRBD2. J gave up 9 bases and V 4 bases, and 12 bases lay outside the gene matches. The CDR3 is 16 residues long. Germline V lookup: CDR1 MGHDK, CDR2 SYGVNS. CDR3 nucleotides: TGTGCCAGCAGTGGCGTTGGTAGCGGGAGGCTCAGTGAGCAGTTCTTC. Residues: CASSGVGSGRLSEQFF.

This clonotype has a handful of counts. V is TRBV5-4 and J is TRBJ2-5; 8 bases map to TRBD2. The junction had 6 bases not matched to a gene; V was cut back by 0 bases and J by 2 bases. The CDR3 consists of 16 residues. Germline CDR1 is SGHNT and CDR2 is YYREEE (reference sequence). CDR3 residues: CASSLGGSGGQETQYF. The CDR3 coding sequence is TGTGCCAGCAGCTTGGGTGGGAGCGGGGGTCAAGAGACCCAGTACTTC.

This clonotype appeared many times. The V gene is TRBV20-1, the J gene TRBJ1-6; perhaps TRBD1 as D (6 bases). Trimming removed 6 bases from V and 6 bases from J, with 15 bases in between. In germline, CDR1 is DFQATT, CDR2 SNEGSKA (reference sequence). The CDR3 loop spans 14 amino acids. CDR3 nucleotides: TGCAGTGCCACTGAAGGCAGGGGTAATTCACCCCTCCACTTT. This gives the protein CSATEGRGNSPLHF.

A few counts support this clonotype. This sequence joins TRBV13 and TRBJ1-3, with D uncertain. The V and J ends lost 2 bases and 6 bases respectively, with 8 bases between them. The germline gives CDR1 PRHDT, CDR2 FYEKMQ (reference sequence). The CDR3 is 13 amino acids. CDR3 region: CASSLLRENTIYF. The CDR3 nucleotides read TGTGCCAGCAGCTTATTGAGGGAAAACACCATATATTTT.

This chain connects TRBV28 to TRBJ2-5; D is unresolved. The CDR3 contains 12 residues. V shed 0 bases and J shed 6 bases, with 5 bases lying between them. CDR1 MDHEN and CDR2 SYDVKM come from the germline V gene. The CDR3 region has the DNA TGTGCCAGCAGTTTATGGGGGAAGACCCAGTACTTC. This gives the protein CASSLWGKTQYF.

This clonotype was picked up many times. Written as DNA, the CDR3 is TGTGCCAGCAGCGACGTGGCGGAAGATACGCAGTATTTT. Translated, it gives CASSDVAEDTQYF. The chain combines TRBV9 with TRBJ2-3; D uncertain. Germline-derived CDR1 and CDR2 are SGDLS and YYNGEE. With 3 bases removed from V and 5 bases from J, the gap between germline ends came to 10 bases. The CDR3 spans 13 residues.

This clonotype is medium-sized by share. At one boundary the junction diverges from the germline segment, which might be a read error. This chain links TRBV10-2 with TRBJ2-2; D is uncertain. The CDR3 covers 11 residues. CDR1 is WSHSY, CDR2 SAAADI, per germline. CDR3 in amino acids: CASSYTGELFF. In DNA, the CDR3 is TGTGCCAGCAGCTACACCGGGGAGCTGTTTTTT.

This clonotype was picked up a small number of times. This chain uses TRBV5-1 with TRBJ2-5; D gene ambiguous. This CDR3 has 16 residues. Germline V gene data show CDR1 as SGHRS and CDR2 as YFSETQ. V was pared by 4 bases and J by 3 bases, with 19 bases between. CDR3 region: CASSAVSPGAKETQYF. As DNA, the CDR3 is TGCGCCAGCAGCGCTGTAAGTCCGGGCGCCAAAGAGACCCAGTACTTC.

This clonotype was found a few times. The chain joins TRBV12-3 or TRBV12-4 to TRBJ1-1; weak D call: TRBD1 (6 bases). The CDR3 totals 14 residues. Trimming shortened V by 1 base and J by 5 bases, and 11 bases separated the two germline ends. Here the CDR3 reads CASSLGGAGTEAFF. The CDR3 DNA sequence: TGTGCCAGCAGTTTAGGGGGGGCCGGGACTGAAGCTTTCTTT.

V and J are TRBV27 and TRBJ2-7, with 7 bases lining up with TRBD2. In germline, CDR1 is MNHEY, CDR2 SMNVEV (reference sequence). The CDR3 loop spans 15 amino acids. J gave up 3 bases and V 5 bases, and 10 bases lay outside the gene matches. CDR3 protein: CASSPQAGAYYEQYF. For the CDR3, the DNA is TGTGCCAGCAGTCCCCAGGCGGGAGCCTACTACGAGCAGTACTTC.

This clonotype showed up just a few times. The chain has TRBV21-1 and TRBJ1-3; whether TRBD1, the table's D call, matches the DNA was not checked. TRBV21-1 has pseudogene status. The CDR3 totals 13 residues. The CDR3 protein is CASSGAEGNTIYF. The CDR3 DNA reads TGTGCCAGCAGCGGGGCGGAGGGAAACACCATATATTTT.

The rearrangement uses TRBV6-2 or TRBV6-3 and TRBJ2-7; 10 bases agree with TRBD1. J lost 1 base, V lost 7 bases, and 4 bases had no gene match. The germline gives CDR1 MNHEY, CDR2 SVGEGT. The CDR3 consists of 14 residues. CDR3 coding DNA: TGTGCCAGCAAACCGGGACAGGGGTCCTACGAGCAGTACTTC. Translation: CASKPGQGSYEQYF.

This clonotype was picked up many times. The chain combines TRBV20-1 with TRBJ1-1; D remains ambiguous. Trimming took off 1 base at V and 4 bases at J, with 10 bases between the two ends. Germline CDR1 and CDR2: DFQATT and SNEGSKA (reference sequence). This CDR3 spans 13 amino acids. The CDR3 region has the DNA TGCAGTGCTAGAGTGCTAGGGAGCACTGAAGCTTTCTTT. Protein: CSARVLGSTEAFF.

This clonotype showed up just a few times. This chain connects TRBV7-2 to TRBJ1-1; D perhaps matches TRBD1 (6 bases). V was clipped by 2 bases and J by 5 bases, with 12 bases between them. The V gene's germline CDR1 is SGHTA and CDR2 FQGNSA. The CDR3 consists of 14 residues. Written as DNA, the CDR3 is TGTGCCAGCAGCTTAAGGCCAGGGGTTACTGAAGCTTTCTTT. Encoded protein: CASSLRPGVTEAFF.

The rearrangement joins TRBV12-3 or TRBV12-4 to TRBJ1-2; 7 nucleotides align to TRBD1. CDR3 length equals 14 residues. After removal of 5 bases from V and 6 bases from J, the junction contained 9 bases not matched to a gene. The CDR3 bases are TGTGCCAGCAGTCCGATTACAGGGGCCGATGGCTACACCTTC. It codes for CASSPITGADGYTF.

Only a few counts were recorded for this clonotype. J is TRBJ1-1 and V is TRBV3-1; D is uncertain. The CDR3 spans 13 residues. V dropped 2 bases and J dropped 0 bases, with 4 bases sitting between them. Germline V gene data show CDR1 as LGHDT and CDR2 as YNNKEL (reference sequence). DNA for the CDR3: TGTGCCAGCAGCCAACTCATGAACACTGAAGCTTTCTTT. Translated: CASSQLMNTEAFF. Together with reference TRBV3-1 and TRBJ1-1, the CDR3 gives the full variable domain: DTAVSQTPKYLVTQMGNDKSIKCEQNLGHDTMYWYKQDSKKFLKIMFSYNNKELIINETVPNRFSPKSPDKAHLNLHINSLELGDSAVYFCASSQLMNTEAFFGQGTRLTVV.

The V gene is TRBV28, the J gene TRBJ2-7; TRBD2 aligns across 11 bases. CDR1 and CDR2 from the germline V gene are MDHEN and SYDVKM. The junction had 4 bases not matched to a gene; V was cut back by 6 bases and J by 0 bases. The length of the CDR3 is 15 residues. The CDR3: CASRSSGRSSYEQYF. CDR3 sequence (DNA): TGTGCCAGCAGATCTAGCGGGAGGAGCTCCTACGAGCAGTACTTC.

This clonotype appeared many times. CDR3 in DNA: TGCAGTGCTAGAGATCCACGGGGGAGCACAGATACGCAGTATTTT. Translating it yields CSARDPRGSTDTQYF. This chain joins TRBV20-1 and TRBJ2-3; maybe TRBD2 (6 bases). The CDR3 runs 15 residues. The germline gives CDR1 DFQATT, CDR2 SNEGSKA (reference sequence). V lost 0 bases and J 0 bases, leaving 10 bases between the germline ends.

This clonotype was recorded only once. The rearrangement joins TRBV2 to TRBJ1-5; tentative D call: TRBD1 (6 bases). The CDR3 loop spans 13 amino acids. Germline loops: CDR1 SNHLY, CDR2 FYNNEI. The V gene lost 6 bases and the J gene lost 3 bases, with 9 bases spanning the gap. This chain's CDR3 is CASRGQNNQPQHF. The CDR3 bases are TGTGCCAGCAGAGGACAGAACAATCAGCCCCAGCATTTT.

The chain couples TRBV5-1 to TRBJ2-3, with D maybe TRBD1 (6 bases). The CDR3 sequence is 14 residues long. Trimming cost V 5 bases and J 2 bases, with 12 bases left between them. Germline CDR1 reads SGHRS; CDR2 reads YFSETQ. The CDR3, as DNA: TGCGCCAGCAGGAATGGACAGATCACAGATACGCAGTATTTT. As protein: CASRNGQITDTQYF.

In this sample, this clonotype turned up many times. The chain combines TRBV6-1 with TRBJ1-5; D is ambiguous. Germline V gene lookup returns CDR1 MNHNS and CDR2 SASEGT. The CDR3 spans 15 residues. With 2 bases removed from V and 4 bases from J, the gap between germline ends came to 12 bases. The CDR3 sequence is CASSERAEGNQPQHF. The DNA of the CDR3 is TGTGCCAGCAGTGAACGGGCAGAAGGAAATCAGCCCCAGCATTTT.